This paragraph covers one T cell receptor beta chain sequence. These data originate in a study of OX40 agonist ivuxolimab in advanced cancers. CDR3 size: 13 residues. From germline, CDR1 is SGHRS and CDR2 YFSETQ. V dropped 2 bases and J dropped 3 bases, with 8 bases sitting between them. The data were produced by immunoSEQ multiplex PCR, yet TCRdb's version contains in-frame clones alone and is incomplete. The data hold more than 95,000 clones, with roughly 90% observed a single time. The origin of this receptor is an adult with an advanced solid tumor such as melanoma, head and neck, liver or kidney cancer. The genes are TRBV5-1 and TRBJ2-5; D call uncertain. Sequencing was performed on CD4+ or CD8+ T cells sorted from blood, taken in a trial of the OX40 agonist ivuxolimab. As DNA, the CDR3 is TGCGCCAGCAGCTTACTGGCAGAAGAGACCCAGTACTTC. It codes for CASSLLAEETQYF. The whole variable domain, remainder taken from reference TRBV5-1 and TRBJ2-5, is KAGVTQTPRYLIKTRGQQVTLSCSPISGHRSVSWYQQTPGQGLQFLFEYFSETQRNKGNFPGRFSGRQFSNSRSEMNVSTLELGDSALYLCASSLLAEETQYFGPGTRLLVL.